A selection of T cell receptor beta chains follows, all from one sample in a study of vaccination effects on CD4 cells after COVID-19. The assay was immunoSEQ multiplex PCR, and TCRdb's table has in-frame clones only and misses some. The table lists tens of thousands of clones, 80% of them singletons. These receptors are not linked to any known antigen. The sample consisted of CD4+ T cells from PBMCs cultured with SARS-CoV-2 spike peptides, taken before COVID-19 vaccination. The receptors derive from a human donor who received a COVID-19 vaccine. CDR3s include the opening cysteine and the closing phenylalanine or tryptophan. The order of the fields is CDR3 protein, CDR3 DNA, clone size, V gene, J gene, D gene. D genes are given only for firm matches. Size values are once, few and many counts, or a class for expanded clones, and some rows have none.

CASIGTANTGELFF	TGCGCCAGCATCGGGACAGCGAACACCGGGGAGCTGTTTTTT	NA	TRBV10-2	TRBJ2-2	TRBD1
CASGLVLRAEAFF	TGTGCTAGTGGTTTGGTTCTCAGGGCTGAAGCTTTCTTT	NA	TRBV12-5	TRBJ1-1	NA
CASSDRVENIQYF	TGCGCCAGCAGCGACCGTGTGGAAAACATTCAGTACTTC	NA	TRBV5-1	TRBJ2-4	NA
CASTDWGQNYGYTF	TGTGCCAGCACCGATTGGGGACAGAATTATGGCTACACCTTC	NA	TRBV5-8	TRBJ1-2	TRBD1
CASNRGVGGYTF	TGTGCCAGCAACAGGGGAGTCGGTGGCTACACCTTC	NA	TRBV25-1	TRBJ1-2	TRBD1
CASTRRGKAVALHF	TGTGCCAGCACTCGACGTGGGAAGGCCGTGGCCCTCCACTTT	few	TRBV6-5	TRBJ1-6	NA
CASTRQLAGFGEQFF	TGTGCCAGCACCAGACAGCTAGCGGGATTCGGGGAGCAGTTCTTC	few	TRBV2	TRBJ2-1	TRBD2
CASSSLGGSDVYGYTF	TGTGCCAGCAGCTCACTCGGGGGGTCGGATGTCTATGGCTACACCTTC	NA	TRBV28	TRBJ1-2	NA
CASSLVGNEQFF	TGTGCCAGCAGCTTAGTCGGCAATGAGCAGTTCTTC	few	TRBV7-2	TRBJ2-1	NA
CASSLGRGGQAIQYF	TGTGCCAGCAGCTTAGGGCGGGGGGGCCAGGCCATTCAGTACTTC	NA	TRBV7-2	TRBJ2-4	TRBD2
CASSWGGVVDTQYF	TGCGCCAGCAGCTGGGGGGGGGTGGTAGATACGCAGTATTTT	NA	TRBV5-1	TRBJ2-3	TRBD2
CASSGRGQGNEKLFF	TGTGCCAGCAGTGGGAGGGGGCAGGGTAATGAAAAACTGTTTTTT	NA	TRBV2	TRBJ1-4	TRBD1
CASSKQGAGNTIYF	TGTGCCAGCAGCAAACAGGGGGCTGGAAACACCATATATTTT	NA	TRBV27	TRBJ1-3	TRBD1
CASSQLLTPRGRDIQYF	TGCGCCAGCAGCCAACTACTCACGCCCAGGGGGCGAGACATTCAGTACTTC	NA	TRBV4-1	TRBJ2-4	TRBD1
CASSGLRGPNTGELFF	TGTGCCAGCAGCGGATTGCGGGGGCCGAACACCGGGGAGCTGTTTTTT	NA	TRBV7-8	TRBJ2-2	NA
CASSQGLARGETQYF	TGTGCCAGCAGCCAAGGGCTAGCTCGGGGAGAGACCCAGTACTTC	NA	TRBV3-1/TRBV3-2	TRBJ2-5	NA
CASSSDRANQPQHF	TGTGCCAGCAGCTCCGACAGGGCAAATCAGCCCCAGCATTTT	NA	TRBV7-8	TRBJ1-5	TRBD1
CASTFKRHGGYTF	TGTGCCAGCACTTTTAAACGACACGGCGGCTACACCTTC	NA	TRBV28	TRBJ1-2	NA
CASSVAPGGMNTEAFF	TGTGCCAGCAGCGTAGCCCCGGGGGGGATGAACACTGAAGCTTTCTTT	NA	TRBV9	TRBJ1-1	NA
CASSTDRVYGTDTQYF	TGTGCCAGCAGTACGGACAGGGTCTATGGCACAGATACGCAGTATTTT	once	TRBV6-2/TRBV6-3	TRBJ2-3	TRBD1
CASSPDRVQYEKLFF	TGCGCCAGCAGCCCGGACAGGGTGCAGTATGAAAAACTGTTTTTT	NA	TRBV5-1	TRBJ1-4	TRBD1
CASSYQGNTEAFF	TGTGCCAGCAGCTATCAGGGGAACACTGAAGCTTTCTTT	NA	TRBV7-2	TRBJ1-1	NA
CASSLTVTGGGQETQYF	TGTGCCAGCAGCTTAACGGTGACAGGGGGAGGCCAAGAGACCCAGTACTTC	NA	TRBV5-5	TRBJ2-5	TRBD1
CASSFLDRVNTEAFF	TGTGCCAGCAGCTTCCTGGACAGAGTGAACACTGAAGCTTTCTTT	NA	TRBV7-8	TRBJ1-1	NA
CASSQVSGSSPLHF	TGTGCCAGCAGCCAAGTCTCAGGTAGCTCACCCCTCCACTTT	few	TRBV14	TRBJ1-6	NA
CASSSTGGKNEKLFF	TGCGCCAGCAGCTCCACAGGGGGAAAGAATGAAAAACTGTTTTTT	NA	TRBV5-1	TRBJ1-4	TRBD1
CASSFDRGQETQYF	TGTGCCAGCAGCTTCGACAGGGGGCAAGAGACCCAGTACTTC	NA	TRBV5-4	TRBJ2-5	TRBD1
CASSSLAGGPDEQFF	TGCGCCAGCAGCTCTCTAGCGGGGGGGCCAGATGAGCAGTTCTTC	once	TRBV5-1	TRBJ2-1	TRBD2
CASSVTPGAGTEAFF	TGCGCCAGCAGCGTTACGCCTGGGGCCGGGACTGAAGCTTTCTTT	NA	TRBV5-1	TRBJ1-1	NA
CASITSGGAHNEQFF	TGTGCCAGCATTACTAGCGGGGGGGCCCACAATGAGCAGTTCTTC	once	TRBV6-5	TRBJ2-1	TRBD2
CASSLSGPPKETQYF	TGCGCCAGCAGCTTGAGTGGACCCCCAAAAGAGACCCAGTACTTC	NA	TRBV5-1	TRBJ2-5	NA
CSVVFVRGTEAFF	TGCAGCGTTGTTTTTGTGCGGGGCACTGAAGCTTTCTTT	NA	TRBV29-1	TRBJ1-1	NA
CASSPFGGASGNTIYF	TGTGCCAGCAGCCCGTTCGGGGGGGCCAGTGGAAACACCATATATTTT	NA	TRBV3-1/TRBV3-2	TRBJ1-3	NA
CASSLGTGAQPQHF	TGTGCCAGCAGCTTAGGGACAGGGGCTCAGCCCCAGCATTTT	NA	TRBV7-9	TRBJ1-5	TRBD1
CASSFTGAYNQPQHF	TGTGCCAGCAGTTTCACAGGGGCCTACAATCAGCCCCAGCATTTT	NA	TRBV27	TRBJ1-5	TRBD1
CASSLRSHLSSYNEQFF	TGTGCCAGCAGCTTACGTTCGCATTTGAGCTCCTACAATGAGCAGTTCTTC	NA	TRBV5-6	TRBJ2-1	NA
CSVGGWEETQYF	TGCAGCGTTGGTGGGTGGGAAGAGACCCAGTACTTC	NA	TRBV29-1	TRBJ2-5	NA
CASSRGTLNEKLFF	TGTGCCAGCTCACGCGGGACGCTTAATGAAAAACTGTTTTTT	NA	TRBV18	TRBJ1-4	NA
CASSEVGTTGGPQETQYF	TGCGCCAGCAGTGAGGTTGGGACGACAGGGGGTCCCCAAGAGACCCAGTACTTC	NA	TRBV10-2	TRBJ2-5	TRBD1
CASSSGGELNTEAFF	TGTGCCAGCAGTTCAGGGGGCGAACTGAACACTGAAGCTTTCTTT	NA	TRBV6-2/TRBV6-3	TRBJ1-1	TRBD1
CASSPATSLETQYF	TGCGCCAGCAGCCCGGCGACCAGTCTGGAGACCCAGTACTTC	NA	TRBV5-1	TRBJ2-5	NA
CASSHETGPRDTQYF	TGTGCCAGCAGCCATGAGACAGGGCCCAGGGATACGCAGTATTTT	once	TRBV3-1/TRBV3-2	TRBJ2-3	TRBD1
CASSVATNTEAFF	TGTGCCAGCAGCGTAGCAACGAACACTGAAGCTTTCTTT	NA	TRBV9	TRBJ1-1	NA
CASSETTTNEKLFF	TGTGCCAGCAGTGAAACAACAACTAATGAAAAACTGTTTTTT	NA	TRBV2	TRBJ1-4	NA
CASSLRENQPQHF	TGTGCCAGCAGCTTAAGGGAAAATCAGCCCCAGCATTTT	NA	TRBV7-9	TRBJ1-5	NA
CAWSSRTGFSNQPQHF	TGTGCCTGGAGTTCCCGGACAGGGTTTAGCAATCAGCCCCAGCATTTT	few	TRBV30	TRBJ1-5	TRBD1
CASSQRTGDYGYTF	TGCGCCAGCAGCCAACGGACAGGTGACTATGGCTACACCTTC	few	TRBV4-1	TRBJ1-2	TRBD1
CASSSGRVNTGELFF	TGTGCCAGCAGCTCGGGACGGGTGAACACCGGGGAGCTGTTTTTT	NA	TRBV9	TRBJ2-2	NA
CASSIGRGLYQPQHF	TGTGCCAGTAGTATTGGTCGGGGACTTTATCAGCCCCAGCATTTT	NA	TRBV19	TRBJ1-5	NA
CSVEPGFNRNTIYF	TGCAGCGTTGAACCCGGGTTCAATCGAAACACCATATATTTT	NA	TRBV29-1	TRBJ1-3	NA
CASSSRQAAGPNEQFF	TGCGCCAGCAGCTCACGACAGGCCGCCGGACCTAATGAGCAGTTCTTC	NA	TRBV5-1	TRBJ2-1	NA